The sample holds one count of the clone carrying this T cell receptor (beta chain). Naive CD8 cells lacked CD45RO, underwent positive selection for CCR7 and left out terminally differentiated effector memory CD45RA+ cells. The sample originates from a study of shared clonotypes between healthy human individuals. The CDR3 consists of 13 residues. V was pared by 4 bases and J by 2 bases, with 9 bases between. The germline V gene has CDR1 MNHNY and CDR2 SVGAGI (reference sequence). Repertoires were generated with immunoSEQ multiplex PCR, while TCRdb's copy carries only in-frame clones and drops some. In the table there are some 2.1 million clones, 93% of which are singletons.

The chain recombines TRBV6-6 with TRBJ2-7; a weak D match, TRBD2 (5 bases). The receptor was isolated from a man aged 18 to 30 in good health. Some clones in this sample may be carry-over from other donors' samples. The sequenced material came from naive CD8+ T cells from PBMCs. The CDR3: CASSSDGAYEQYF. The CDR3 DNA reads as TGTGCCAGCAGTTCGGACGGGGCCTACGAGCAGTACTTC.